The 3 T cell receptor beta chains below come from one sample, sequenced in a study of early T cells in non-severe SARS-CoV-2 infection. MiXCR, run by TCRdb on the 5' RACE reads, gives a single entry per CDR3 protein. This table has about 58,000 distinct CDR3 sequences, more than 7.5% appearing once. The sequencing sample was made of whole blood. These receptors all come from an adult who was a healthcare worker with PCR-confirmed SARS-CoV-2 infection or an uninfected control (not recorded which).

The chain links TRBV7-3 to TRBJ2-1; D gene uncertain. In germline, CDR1 is SGHTA, CDR2 FQGTGA. The germline V and J ends were trimmed by 7 bases and 0 bases, with 10 bases remaining between them. CDR3 length equals 14 residues. As DNA, the CDR3 is TGTGCCAGCAAGGCCCAGAACTCCTACAATGAGCAGTTCTTC. Protein: CASKAQNSYNEQFF.

As regards this clonotype: The germline gene is not matched at one end of the junction; a read error may be the cause. The chain has TRBV6-1 and TRBJ1-4; D unresolved. Germline CDR1 is MNHNS and CDR2 is SASEGT. The CDR3 is 13 amino acids. The CDR3 spells CTSTKVNNEKLFF. The DNA for the CDR3 is TGTACCAGCACGAAGGTGAATAATGAAAAACTGTTTTTT.

In its sample, this clonotype was seen a few times. The chain combines TRBV5-4 with TRBJ2-7; 7 nucleotides match TRBD1. The CDR3 has 13 amino acids. With V trimmed by 0 bases and J by 6 bases, 3 bases remained unmatched. Germline-derived CDR1 and CDR2 are SGHNT and YYREEE (reference sequence). CDR3 DNA sequence: TGTGCCAGCAGCTTGGAGGGGGCGGGCGAGCAGTACTTC. Its protein is CASSLEGAGEQYF.